This T cell receptor (beta chain) was documented in a study of regulatory dendritic cells for organ transplantation. Germline CDR1 SGHTA, CDR2 FQGNSA. The CDR3 length is 16 residues. V shed 0 bases, J shed 5 bases, and the junction held 6 bases outside the gene matches. Study conclusions and caveats: Naive T cells showed high diversity, memory cells less, memory CD8+ least. Of resting T cell subsets, memory CD8+ had the most alloreactive clonotypes. Regulatory dendritic cells appeared to expand memory CD8+ clones less than mature ones.

TCRdb's table, derived via immunoSEQ multiplex PCR, lists solely in-frame clones and lacks some. Here the sample spans some 28,000 clones, roughly 80% being singletons. Remarks on this clone: Its antigen is unidentified.

FACS sorted CD4+ or CD8+ T cells into CD45RA+ naive and CD45RO+ memory. The TCR originated in a human donor in good health. This chain uses TRBV7-2 with TRBJ2-5; 10 bases match TRBD2. Sample: naive CD4+ T cells from blood. The subset denotes: CD45RA+ naive T cells. The CDR3 is CASSLAASGGAETQYF. The CDR3 coding sequence is TGTGCCAGCAGCTTAGCCGCTAGCGGGGGTGCTGAGACCCAGTACTTC.